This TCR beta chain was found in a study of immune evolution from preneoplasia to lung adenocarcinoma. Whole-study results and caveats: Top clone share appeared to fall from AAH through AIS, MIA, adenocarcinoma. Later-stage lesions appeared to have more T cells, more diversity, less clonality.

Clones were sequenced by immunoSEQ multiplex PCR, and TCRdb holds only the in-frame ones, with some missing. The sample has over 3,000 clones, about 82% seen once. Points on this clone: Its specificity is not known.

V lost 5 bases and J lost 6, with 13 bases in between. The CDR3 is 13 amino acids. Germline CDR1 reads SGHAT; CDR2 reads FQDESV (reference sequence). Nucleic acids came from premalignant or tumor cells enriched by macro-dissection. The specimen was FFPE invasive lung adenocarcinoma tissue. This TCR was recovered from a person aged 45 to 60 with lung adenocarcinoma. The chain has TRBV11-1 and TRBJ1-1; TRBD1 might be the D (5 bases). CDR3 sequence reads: CASSPGTHSEAFF. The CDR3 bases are TGTGCCAGCAGCCCCGGGACCCATTCTGAAGCTTTCTTT.